This TCR beta chain stems from a study of blood T cell repertoires in COVID-19. The overall study: Sites across the United States, Italy and Spain contributed samples from acute and convalescent COVID-19. In each case, the material was cDNA or gDNA derived from T cells, B-cell-depleted T cells, or PBMCs.

This CDR3 comprises 15 residues. From germline, CDR1 is SGDLS and CDR2 YYNGEE. V was clipped by 6 bases and J by 6 bases; unmatched bases: 9. As originally analysed: Cell counts per sample came from amplifying reference gene primers. This table comes from immunoSEQ multiplex PCR, and its TCRdb copy is limited to in-frame clones, with some not included. That table furnishes V, J and clone size, whereas the DNA furnished D and trimming. The sample carries roughly 220,000 clones, around four fifths recorded once. The sequenced sample was peripheral blood. The V gene is TRBV9, the J gene TRBJ2-1; 10 nucleotides match TRBD2. This clonotype was obtained from a woman aged 60-70 years who had recovered from COVID-19. CDR3 coding DNA: TGTGCCAGCACCATTAGCGGGGGGCCCTCCAATGAGCAGTTCTTC. It codes for CASTISGGPSNEQFF.